The rows below give T cell receptor beta chains drawn from one sample of a study of T cell changes during pregnancy in multiple sclerosis. Produced via immunoSEQ multiplex PCR; TCRdb's table is partial and in-frame only. The repertoire holds 100,000 to 130,000 clones, with 92% as singletons. The sample was peripheral blood, taken in the third trimester of pregnancy. These receptors were collected from a female donor in good health, enrolled as a control in a pregnancy study. Each CDR3 is given with its conserved first and last residue. A D gene is named only where the DNA matches it firmly. Part of the rows lack a size; the others show once, few, many or a class for expanded clones.

v_call	clone_size	j_call	d_call	cdr3_nt	cdr3_aa
TRBV19	once	TRBJ2-7	TRBD1	TGTGCCAGTAGTTCTGGACAGGACTACGAGCAGTACTTC	CASSSGQDYEQYF
TRBV27	once	TRBJ2-1	TRBD2	TGTGCCAGCAATCCCGGGACTAGCGGGGGACGGTACAATGAGCAGTTCTTC	CASNPGTSGGRYNEQFF
TRBV28	.	TRBJ2-7	TRBD1	TGTGCCAGCAGACATACCGGGACAGGGTCCTACGAGCAGTACTTC	CASRHTGTGSYEQYF
TRBV9	.	TRBJ1-2	TRBD1	TGTGCCAGCAGCCTACCGGGACAGTCCTATGGCTACACCTTC	CASSLPGQSYGYTF
TRBV4-1	.	TRBJ2-1	TRBD2	TGCGCCAGCAGCCCCCGCGGGGGGCTCTCCTACAATGAGCAGTTCTTC	CASSPRGGLSYNEQFF
TRBV11-2	.	TRBJ2-1	.	TGTGCCAGCAGCTTACGGGGAACCTACAATGAGCAGTTCTTC	CASSLRGTYNEQFF
TRBV4-1	.	TRBJ1-2	TRBD1	TGCGCCAGCAGCCAACCAGGACAGGGCGGCGGCTACACCTTC	CASSQPGQGGGYTF
TRBV5-1	.	TRBJ2-7	.	TGCGCCAGCAGCTTGAATACGGGGATGGTCTCCTACGAGCAGTACTTC	CASSLNTGMVSYEQYF
TRBV9	.	TRBJ2-1	TRBD2	TGTGCCAGCAGCGTAGTATCCGGGGGGTCCTACTACTCCTACAATGAGCAGTTCTTC	CASSVVSGGSYYSYNEQFF
TRBV5-4	.	TRBJ2-3	.	TGTGCCAGCCGACGGGACACTAGCACAGATACGCAGTATTTT	CASRRDTSTDTQYF
TRBV7-9	.	TRBJ1-4	.	TGTGCCAGCAGCTTAGCGTTGTCGGGTGCAACTAATGAAAAACTGTTTTTT	CASSLALSGATNEKLFF
TRBV29-1	.	TRBJ1-2	.	TGCAGCGTTGTAAGCCCCCGTGACTATGGCTACACCTTC	CSVVSPRDYGYTF
TRBV5-1	.	TRBJ1-5	.	TGCGCCAGCAGTTTTACAGGGACCAATCAGCCCCAGCATTTT	CASSFTGTNQPQHF
TRBV11-3	.	TRBJ2-7	.	TGTGCCAGCACAGACAAATACTCCTACGAGCAGTACTTC	CASTDKYSYEQYF
TRBV19	.	TRBJ2-1	TRBD1	TGTGCCAGTAGACGCGACAGGGCTCTGAACAATGAGCAGTTCTTC	CASRRDRALNNEQFF
TRBV4-2	.	TRBJ1-2	.	TGTGCCAGCAGCCAAGATCCCCTAAGTCAGGGGTATGGCTACACCTTC	CASSQDPLSQGYGYTF
TRBV7-2	.	TRBJ2-3	.	TGTGCCAGCAGCTTAGGAGTAGCGTCAGATACGCAGTATTTT	CASSLGVASDTQYF
TRBV7-9	few	TRBJ1-1	.	TGTGCCAGCAGCCCCCACCGCGGGGCCGAGACTGAAGCTTTCTTT	CASSPHRGAETEAFF
TRBV5-4	few	TRBJ1-1	.	TGTGCCAGCAGCCTCGACAGGAACACTGAAGCTTTCTTT	CASSLDRNTEAFF
TRBV5-4	.	TRBJ1-1	.	TGTGCCAGCAGCCCCAGTGTCAGTGAACGGGGAGCTTTCTTT	CASSPSVSERGAFF
TRBV5-4	.	TRBJ1-4	.	TGTGCCAGCAGCAAACAGAATAACCCAGAAAAACTGTTTTTT	CASSKQNNPEKLFF
TRBV4-1	.	TRBJ2-7	.	TGCGCCAGCAGCCAAGGGATCGGCACCCGGGGTATTTCGTACGAGCAGTACTTC	CASSQGIGTRGISYEQYF
TRBV29-1	.	TRBJ2-1	.	TGCAGCGTCGACGTCACCGGGACACCATCCTACAATGAGCAGTTCTTC	CSVDVTGTPSYNEQFF
TRBV9	.	TRBJ2-2	TRBD1	TGTGCCAGCAGCGTGGGACAGGGGGGAATTGACGGGGAGCTGTTTTTT	CASSVGQGGIDGELFF
TRBV15	.	TRBJ1-1	.	TGTGCCACCAGCAGAGGTGGGGGAGGCACTGAAGCTTTCTTT	CATSRGGGGTEAFF
TRBV30	.	TRBJ1-3	.	TGTGCCTGGAGTGCGGGAGGGACTGGAAACACCATATATTTT	CAWSAGGTGNTIYF
TRBV11-2	.	TRBJ1-3	TRBD1	TGTGCCAGCAGCAAAAGACAGGGGTCCTCTGGAAACACCATATATTTT	CASSKRQGSSGNTIYF
TRBV30	.	TRBJ1-1	.	TGTGCCTGGAGTCCACGACAGGCCACTGAAGCTTTCTTT	CAWSPRQATEAFF
TRBV10-3	.	TRBJ2-5	.	TGTGCCATCGGATCACCGACTAGTGGTCCGGAGACCCAGTACTTC	CAIGSPTSGPETQYF
TRBV7-9	.	TRBJ2-7	TRBD1	TGTGCCAGCAGCACCCATAACCGGCGTGGACAGGGCCACTCCTACGAGCAGTACTTC	CASSTHNRRGQGHSYEQYF
TRBV4-2	once	TRBJ2-1	TRBD1	TGTGCCAGCAGCCAATTTAAGACAGGGGGATACAGATTGAATGAGCAGTTCTTC	CASSQFKTGGYRLNEQFF
TRBV7-2	.	TRBJ2-3	.	TGTGCCAGCAGCTTAAGACAAGGCACAGATACGCAGTATTTT	CASSLRQGTDTQYF
TRBV7-2	.	TRBJ1-4	.	TGTGCCAGCAGCTTAGAGGCGGTGAATGAAAAACTGTTTTTT	CASSLEAVNEKLFF
TRBV5-4	.	TRBJ2-7	.	TGTGCCAGCAGCCCCGGAACAGGGATCAACGAGCAGTACTTC	CASSPGTGINEQYF
TRBV5-1	.	TRBJ2-2	.	TGCGCCAGCGGGGGCCGAGGGGACCCGACCGGGGAGCTGTTTTTT	CASGGRGDPTGELFF
TRBV6-6	once	TRBJ1-2	TRBD1	TGTGCCAGCACCAAGGGGACAGTGAACTATGGCTACACCTTC	CASTKGTVNYGYTF
TRBV10-3	once	TRBJ2-2	.	TGTGCCATCTCTGTGAGGAGAGGGGAGCTGTTTTTT	CAISVRRGELFF
TRBV30	.	TRBJ1-3	.	TGTGCCTGGAGGAACGGGGGGGGAAACACCATATATTTT	CAWRNGGGNTIYF
TRBV19	once	TRBJ2-7	.	TGTGCCAGTAGTGCGACAGACCTCCTCTACGAGCAGTACTTC	CASSATDLLYEQYF
TRBV7-3	.	TRBJ2-1	.	TGTGCCAGCAGCTCCGGGATTTCCGATGAGCAGTTCTTC	CASSSGISDEQFF
TRBV9	once	TRBJ2-1	TRBD1	TGTGCCAGCAGCGTAGCTCCTGGGCAGGGGGACTACAATGAGCAGTTCTTC	CASSVAPGQGDYNEQFF
TRBV5-6	once	TRBJ1-1	.	TGTGCCAGCAGCTTGGAAACGGCTGAAGCTTTCTTT	CASSLETAEAFF
TRBV7-9	.	TRBJ2-1	TRBD2	TGTGCCAGCAGCGCCACTTCGCGGGGGGGGAATGAGCAGTTCTTC	CASSATSRGGNEQFF
TRBV27	.	TRBJ1-2	.	TGTGCCAGCAGTTTATATGCGGGGCGAGAGGGCTACACCTTC	CASSLYAGREGYTF
TRBV29-1	.	TRBJ2-7	.	TGCAGCGTTGAAGGAGGTGACCCCTACGAGCAGTACTTC	CSVEGGDPYEQYF